The 26 T cell receptor beta chains reported below all come from one sample, sequenced in a study of OX40 agonist ivuxolimab in advanced cancers. Produced via immunoSEQ multiplex PCR; TCRdb's table is partial and in-frame only. The sample has fewer than 100,000 clones; approximately 91% are singletons. Sequencing used CD4+ or CD8+ T cells sorted from blood, obtained in a trial of the OX40 agonist ivuxolimab. These receptors came from an adult with an advanced solid tumor such as melanoma, head and neck, liver or kidney cancer.

This clone was picked up a small number of times. This chain uses TRBV7-2 with TRBJ2-5; TRBD1 agrees at 7 bases. The length of the CDR3 is 15 residues. The V gene's germline CDR1 is SGHTA and CDR2 FQGNSA. The ends lost 5 bases at V and 5 bases at J; junction bases unmatched: 11. The CDR3 region is CASSQQSGGGETQYF. The CDR3 coding sequence is TGTGCCAGCAGCCAACAGTCAGGGGGTGGGGAGACCCAGTACTTC.

V usage is TRBV19 and J usage is TRBJ1-4, with D hard to call. The CDR3 extends over 16 amino acids. Germline V gives CDR1 LNHDA, CDR2 SQIVND (reference sequence). V was pared by 4 bases and J by 5 bases, with 17 bases between. CDR3 loop: CASSTTPTRKNEKLFF. CDR3 nucleotide sequence: TGTGCCAGTAGTACCACACCGACAAGGAAGAATGAAAAACTGTTTTTT.

The genes are TRBV6-7 and TRBJ2-6, with a weak D call TRBD1 (6 bases). TRBV6-7 is an open reading frame, and its role is uncertain. CDR3 size: 19 residues. V lost 0 bases, J lost 1 base, and 16 bases lay in between. The CDR3, as DNA: TGTGCCAGCAGTTACTCCCAGGGACAAAATTCTTCTGGGGCCAACGTCCTGACTTTC. As protein: CASSYSQGQNSSGANVLTF.

This clone has a single count. This chain uses TRBV2 with TRBJ1-2; 9 nucleotides match TRBD1. CDR3 length: 15 residues. The V segment lost 5 bases and the J segment 8 bases; nucleotides outside the gene matches: 12. In germline, CDR1 is SNHLY, CDR2 FYNNEI. CDR3 loop: CASSPRAGQGSGYTF. The CDR3 nucleotides read TGTGCCAGCAGTCCTAGAGCGGGACAGGGAAGCGGCTACACCTTC.

This clone was seen more than once but under ten times. V gene TRBV4-1 combines with J gene TRBJ1-1; no clear D. The CDR3 is made up of 16 amino acids. The germline V and J ends were trimmed by 3 bases and 0 bases, with 14 bases remaining between them. Germline CDR1 and CDR2: MGHRA and YSYEKL. CDR3 coding DNA: TGCGCCAGCAGCCAGGGTGGCGGAGATATGAACACTGAAGCTTTCTTT. Its protein is CASSQGGGDMNTEAFF.

The chain recombines TRBV7-2 with TRBJ2-7, with TRBD2 matching over 16 bases. Per germline, CDR1 SGHTA and CDR2 FQGNSA. The CDR3 sequence is 18 residues long. Trimming cost V 6 bases and J 5 bases; bases outside gene matches: 13. The CDR3, as DNA: TGTGCCAGCAGAAACCAGTCGGGACTAGCGGGAGGGCCCCACGAGCAGTACTTC. Translation gives CASRNQSGLAGGPHEQYF. The full variable domain, in which reference TRBV7-2 and TRBJ2-7 provide the parts outside the CDR3, is GAGVSQSPSNKVTEKGKDVELRCDPISGHTALYWYRQSLGQGLEFLIYFQGNSAPDKSGLPSDRFSAERTGGSVSTLTIQRTQQEDSAVYLCASRNQSGLAGGPHEQYFGPGTRLTVT.

The chain uses TRBV28 and TRBJ1-2; 8 bases fit TRBD1. The CDR3 runs to 15 residues. CDR1 is MDHEN, CDR2 SYDVKM, per germline. Trimming cost V 4 bases and J 0 bases; bases outside gene matches: 4. The DNA of the CDR3 is TGTGCCAGCAGTTCCCAGGGGGCCACTAACTATGGCTACACCTTC. This gives the protein CASSSQGATNYGYTF.

V is TRBV5-8 and J is TRBJ1-5, with D maybe TRBD1 (6 bases). This CDR3 has 16 amino acids. V shed 4 bases and J shed 4 bases, with 18 bases lying between them. Germline CDR1 is SGHTS and CDR2 is YDEGEE. This CDR3 reads CASSPGAGINNQPQHF. CDR3 bases: TGTGCCAGCAGCCCGGGGGCAGGAATTAATAATCAGCCCCAGCATTTT. Drawing the rest from reference TRBV5-8 and TRBJ1-5, the complete variable domain is EAGVTQSPTHLIKTRGQQATLRCSPISGHTSVYWYQQALGLGLQFLLWYDEGEERNRGNFPPRFSGRQFPNYSSELNVNALELEDSALYLCASSPGAGINNQPQHFGDGTRLSIL.

The chain carries TRBV7-9 and TRBJ2-3, with unresolved D. The germline V and J ends were trimmed by 1 base and 2 bases, with 4 bases remaining between them. The CDR3 totals 13 residues. The germline V gene has CDR1 SEHNR and CDR2 FQNEAQ (reference sequence). The CDR3 region has the DNA TGTGCCAGCAGCTTAGGGGACACAGATACGCAGTATTTT. Amino acid sequence: CASSLGDTDTQYF. Based on the CDR3 plus reference TRBV7-9 and TRBJ2-3, the full variable domain is DTGVSQNPRHKITKRGQNVTFRCDPISEHNRLYWYRQTLGQGPEFLTYFQNEAQLEKSRLLSDRFSAERPKGSFSTLEIQRTEQGDSAMYLCASSLGDTDTQYFGPGTRLTVL.

The rearrangement links TRBV19 to TRBJ2-7; D might be TRBD2 (6 bases). The germline V gene has CDR1 LNHDA and CDR2 SQIVND (reference sequence). The CDR3 has 12 amino acids. Trimming took 5 bases from V and 6 from J, leaving 11 bases between them. The CDR3 DNA is TGTGCCAGTAGTCAACTCGGGAGCGAGCAGTACTTC. Its protein product is CASSQLGSEQYF. The whole variable domain, remainder taken from reference TRBV19 and TRBJ2-7, is DGGITQSPKYLFRKEGQNVTLSCEQNLNHDAMYWYRQDPGQGLRLIYYSQIVNDFQKGDIAEGYSVSREKKESFPLTVTSAQKNPTAFYLCASSQLGSEQYFGPGTRLTVT.

The chain carries TRBV19 and TRBJ1-5; D is undetermined. The V gene lost 1 base and the J gene lost 0 bases, with 7 bases spanning the gap. Germline V gives CDR1 LNHDA, CDR2 SQIVND (reference sequence). There are 15 residues in the CDR3. Here the CDR3 reads CASSIARNSNQPQHF. DNA of the CDR3: TGTGCCAGTAGTATAGCAAGGAATAGCAATCAGCCCCAGCATTTT.

This sequence joins TRBV18 and TRBJ2-7; possibly TRBD2 for D (5 bases). The CDR3 is made up of 14 amino acids. V was pared by 6 bases and J by 3 bases, with 15 bases between. Germline-derived CDR1 and CDR2 are KGHSH and LQKENI. The CDR3 protein is CASSSGLTNYEQYF. DNA for the CDR3: TGTGCCAGCTCCTCGGGATTGACGAACTACGAGCAGTACTTC.

The V call is TRBV5-8, the J call TRBJ2-7, with a tentative D call TRBD2 (6 bases). V lost 5 bases and J 1 base, leaving 16 bases between the germline ends. Germline V gives CDR1 SGHTS, CDR2 YDEGEE. CDR3 length equals 15 residues. The CDR3: CASRRGEALSYEQYF. In nucleotides, the CDR3 is TGTGCCAGCAGACGTGGGGAGGCACTTTCCTACGAGCAGTACTTC.

V gene TRBV18 combines with J gene TRBJ2-2, with 8 positions matching TRBD1. With V trimmed by 3 bases and J by 7 bases, 7 bases remained unmatched. The germline V gene has CDR1 KGHSH and CDR2 LQKENI. This CDR3 has 15 residues. The CDR3 protein is CASSPRQGLGGELFF. The DNA of the CDR3 is TGTGCCAGCTCACCGCGACAGGGGCTTGGCGGGGAGCTGTTTTTT.

The V and J genes are TRBV7-8 and TRBJ2-7; 9 nucleotides line up with TRBD1. The germline V gene has CDR1 SGHVS and CDR2 FQNEAQ. The CDR3 loop spans 14 amino acids. Trimming at V came to 4 bases and at J to 5 bases, leaving 6 bases not matched to a gene. The CDR3 loop reads CASSSGTGNHEQYF. CDR3 bases: TGTGCCAGCAGCTCCGGGACAGGGAACCACGAGCAGTACTTC.

V is TRBV7-2 and J is TRBJ1-5; no clear D gene. Germline assignment: CDR1 SGHTA and CDR2 FQGNSA. CDR3 length: 13 amino acids. Trimming cost V 3 bases and J 6 bases, with 9 bases left between them. The CDR3 reads CASSLWDSQPQHF. The CDR3 DNA is TGTGCCAGCAGCTTGTGGGATTCTCAGCCCCAGCATTTT.

The chain employs TRBV28 and TRBJ1-2, with 8 bases identical to TRBD1. The V gene's germline CDR1 is MDHEN and CDR2 SYDVKM. The CDR3 totals 13 residues. Unmatched junction bases numbered 6, after V lost 10 bases and J lost 2 bases. In DNA, the CDR3 is TGTGCCACCGACCGGACAGGGAACTATGGCTACACCTTC. Encoded protein: CATDRTGNYGYTF.

V and J are TRBV6-1 and TRBJ2-7, with TRBD2 matching over 14 bases. CDR1 is MNHNS, CDR2 SASEGT, per germline. J was trimmed by 6 bases and V by 6 bases; bases with no gene match: 7. The CDR3 has 15 residues. CDR3 in DNA: TGTGCCAGCAGACCCGGGACTAGCGGGAGACTCGAGCAGTACTTC. This translates into CASRPGTSGRLEQYF.

The gene calls are TRBV18 and TRBJ2-3, with unresolved D. Trimming pared 8 bases from V and 6 bases from J, leaving 18 bases between. The CDR3 covers 14 residues. Germline lookup yields CDR1 KGHSH and CDR2 LQKENI. CDR3 DNA: TGTGCCAGCGCCACACGGGCCACCCCGGATACGCAGTATTTT. Its translation: CASATRATPDTQYF.

This chain connects TRBV7-2 to TRBJ2-5, with a possible D match to TRBD2 (6 bases). The germline V gene encodes CDR1 SGHTA and CDR2 FQGNSA. This CDR3 contains 14 residues. V shed 1 base and J shed 2 bases, with 8 bases lying between them. The CDR3 region has the DNA TGTGCCAGCAGCTTAGGGGGAGGACAAGAGACCCAGTACTTC. This translates into CASSLGGGQETQYF.

V usage is TRBV11-3 and J usage is TRBJ2-5; D may be TRBD2 (6 bases). Trimming removed 5 bases at V and 2 bases at J, with 15 bases between. This CDR3 is 15 amino acids long. Germline-derived CDR1 and CDR2 are SGHNT and YENEEA. The CDR3 loop reads CASSPGVVGQETQYF. The CDR3 DNA follows: TGTGCCAGCAGCCCGGGAGTCGTGGGGCAAGAGACCCAGTACTTC.

V gene TRBV28 combines with J gene TRBJ1-5; D not certain. This CDR3 is built from 15 residues. Germline V gene sequence: CDR1 MDHEN, CDR2 SYDVKM. Trimming took 2 bases from V and 4 from J, leaving 12 bases between them. The CDR3 loop is CASSLVSGANQPQHF. The CDR3 DNA reads TGTGCCAGCAGTTTAGTTTCAGGCGCTAATCAGCCCCAGCATTTT.

The rearrangement joins TRBV29-1 to TRBJ2-1, with D hard to call. Trimming pared 8 bases from V and 0 bases from J, leaving 14 bases between. This CDR3 is 14 amino acids long. Looked up from germline, CDR1 is SQVTM and CDR2 is ANQGSEA. The CDR3 nucleotides read TGCAGCATAGCAGCGAGAAGCTCCTACAATGAGCAGTTCTTC. Translating it yields CSIAARSSYNEQFF.

The chain couples TRBV7-9 to TRBJ2-2; 8 nucleotides align to TRBD1. The CDR3 is 16 residues long. J lost 1 base, V lost 4 bases, and 5 bases had no gene match. Per germline, CDR1 SEHNR and CDR2 FQNEAQ (reference sequence). CDR3 bases: TGTGCCAGCAGCTCCAGGACAGGGAGGAACACCGGGGAGCTGTTTTTT. This sequence encodes CASSSRTGRNTGELFF.

V gene TRBV11-2 combines with J gene TRBJ2-1; 11 bases fit TRBD2. V trimming: 5 bases; J trimming: 5 bases; junction bases outside the gene matches: 5. The CDR3 runs 15 residues. Germline V gene data show CDR1 as SGHAT and CDR2 as FQNNGV. The CDR3 loop is CASSRTSGSNNEQFF. CDR3 DNA: TGTGCCAGCAGCAGAACTAGCGGGAGTAACAATGAGCAGTTCTTC.

This clone was observed a single time. This chain uses TRBV7-9 with TRBJ2-1; 7 bases are a match to TRBD2. V trimming: 7 bases; J trimming: 6 bases; junction bases outside the gene matches: 9. This CDR3 is built from 14 residues. Germline V gene lookup returns CDR1 SEHNR and CDR2 FQNEAQ (reference sequence). CDR3 bases: TGTGCCAGCAACCGATGGGGGACTACCAATGAGCAGTTCTTC. Encoded protein: CASNRWGTTNEQFF.